This T cell receptor beta chain was obtained from a study of response to subunit inactivated influenza vaccine. General observations from the study: Authors suggested few new T cells are recruited by each seasonal influenza vaccination.

The CDR3 is made up of 17 amino acids. The J segment lost 2 bases and the V segment lost 5 bases, leaving 11 bases of the junction unmatched. CDR1 and CDR2 from the germline V gene are MNHEY and SMNVEV (reference sequence). TCRdb reanalysed the RT-PCR reads using MiXCR and keeps one entry per CDR3 protein. Among a few hundred thousand distinct CDR3 sequences, roughly a fifth were seen once, and the ten largest hold more than 8.5%. Notes on this clonotype: Its antigen is still unknown.

The chain uses TRBV27 and TRBJ2-3, with TRBD2 identical over 9 bases. This clonotype originated in a man aged 50 to 69 who received an inactivated influenza vaccine. The source material was PBMCs from blood, sampled less than 22 months after vaccination. The CDR3 here is CASSLSPAGGVTDTQYF. CDR3 nucleotide sequence: TGTGCCAGCAGTCTTTCCCCAGCGGGGGGCGTCACAGATACGCAGTATTTT.